This T cell receptor beta chain originates from a study of OX40 agonist ivuxolimab in advanced cancers. Generated by immunoSEQ multiplex PCR, the TCRdb table keeps only in-frame clones and is missing some. Found here are some 150,000 clones, more than 85% of them singletons; the top ten hold 1%. The CDR3 spans 15 residues. CDR1 and CDR2 (germline): MNHEY, SMNVEV (reference sequence). Trimming left V 0 bases short and J 2 bases short, with 10 bases between. This receptor was taken from an adult with an advanced solid tumor such as melanoma, head and neck, liver or kidney cancer. The J gene is TRBJ1-2, the V gene TRBV27; D gene ambiguous. Sequences were derived from CD4+ or CD8+ T cells sorted from blood, sampled in a trial of the OX40 agonist ivuxolimab. The CDR3 region is CASSLSRRRNYGYTF. CDR3 sequence (DNA): TGTGCCAGCAGTTTATCCCGACGGAGGAACTATGGCTACACCTTC.